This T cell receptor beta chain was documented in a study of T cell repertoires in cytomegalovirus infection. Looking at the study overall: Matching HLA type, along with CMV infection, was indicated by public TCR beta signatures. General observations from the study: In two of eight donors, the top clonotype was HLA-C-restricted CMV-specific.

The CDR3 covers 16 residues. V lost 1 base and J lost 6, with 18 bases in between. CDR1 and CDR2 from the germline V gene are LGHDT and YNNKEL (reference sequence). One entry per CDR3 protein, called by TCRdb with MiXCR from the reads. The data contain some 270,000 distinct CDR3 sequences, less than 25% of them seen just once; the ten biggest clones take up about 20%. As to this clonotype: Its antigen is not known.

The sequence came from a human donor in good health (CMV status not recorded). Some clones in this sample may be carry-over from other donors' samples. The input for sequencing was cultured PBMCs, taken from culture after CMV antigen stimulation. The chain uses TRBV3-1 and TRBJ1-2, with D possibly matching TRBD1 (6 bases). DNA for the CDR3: TGTGCCAGCAGCCAAGCACGGCCCAGGGGCATGGATGGCTACACCTTC. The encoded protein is CASSQARPRGMDGYTF.